The 26 T cell receptor beta chains below all came from one sample that was sequenced in a study of T cell repertoires in cytomegalovirus infection. Their specific antigens are unknown. TCRdb processed the reads anew with MiXCR; each CDR3 protein has one entry. The sample consists of approximately 270,000 distinct CDR3 sequences, 20% to 25% of them appearing once. The sequencing here drew on cultured PBMCs, taken from culture after CMV antigen stimulation. These receptors originate from a human donor in good health (CMV status not recorded). Some clones in this sample may be carry-over from other donors' samples.

This clonotype was observed a handful of times. The chain recombines TRBV20-1 with TRBJ2-1; no firm D call. Germline assignment: CDR1 DFQATT and CDR2 SNEGSKA (reference sequence). There are 14 residues in the CDR3. Trimming pared 3 bases from V and 1 base from J, leaving 10 bases between. CDR3 DNA sequence: TGCAGTGCTAGCGACCACAAATCCTACAATGAGCAGTTCTTC. It codes for CSASDHKSYNEQFF.

This clonotype was counted at least ten times. This chain uses TRBV7-2 with TRBJ1-5; TRBD1 might be the D (5 bases). Germline V CDR1 and CDR2: SGHTA, FQGNSA. The CDR3 contains 14 residues. Trimming took off 3 bases at V and 3 bases at J, with 9 bases between the two ends. CDR3 in DNA: TGTGCCAGCAGCTTGGGGGAATTCAATCAGCCCCAGCATTTT. Residues: CASSLGEFNQPQHF. The full variable domain, its missing parts supplied by reference TRBV7-2 and TRBJ1-5, is GAGVSQSPSNKVTEKGKDVELRCDPISGHTALYWYRQSLGQGLEFLIYFQGNSAPDKSGLPSDRFSAERTGGSVSTLTIQRTQQEDSAVYLCASSLGEFNQPQHFGDGTRLSIL.

This clonotype was counted ten times or more. The chain is built from TRBV7-2 and TRBJ2-7, with TRBD2 identical over 11 bases. J lost 5 bases, V lost 3 bases, and 9 bases had no gene match. The germline V gene encodes CDR1 SGHTA and CDR2 FQGNSA. This CDR3 spans 16 amino acids. CDR3 nucleotides: TGTGCCAGCAGCTTTGCGGCTAGCGGGAGGAGCCACGAGCAGTACTTC. Its protein product is CASSFAASGRSHEQYF.

This clonotype was counted a few times. The chain recombines TRBV11-2 with TRBJ2-7; the match to TRBD2 covers 8 bases. Trimming at V came to 5 bases and at J to 2 bases, leaving 14 bases not matched to a gene. CDR1 is SGHAT and CDR2 is FQNNGV in the germline V gene. The CDR3 length is 17 residues. The CDR3 here is CASSVAGSRATTYEQYF. CDR3 in DNA: TGTGCCAGCAGCGTAGCGGGGTCCAGGGCCACCACCTACGAGCAGTACTTC.

This clonotype was found many times. The chain links TRBV7-2 to TRBJ2-7, with D unclear. CDR3 length equals 14 residues. From germline, CDR1 is SGHTA and CDR2 FQGNSA. V gave up 5 bases and J gave up 2 bases, with 13 bases separating them. The CDR3 loop reads CASSQTGRTYEQYV. The CDR3 region has the DNA TGTGCCAGCAGCCAAACTGGCCGAACCTACGAGCAGTACGTC.

This sequence joins TRBV7-2 and TRBJ1-1; 9 positions agree with TRBD1. This CDR3 region has 15 residues. CDR1 and CDR2 from the germline V gene are SGHTA and FQGNSA. Germline trimming cut 5 bases from V and 5 bases from J; bases unmatched to any gene: 9. CDR3 coding DNA: TGTGCCAGCAGCATAACAGGGGGCGCAGAGACTGAAGCTTTCTTT. Residues: CASSITGGAETEAFF.

This clonotype has just a few counts. The chain combines TRBV11-3 with TRBJ2-1; D may match TRBD1 or TRBD2 (5 bases each). Germline V lookup: CDR1 SGHNT, CDR2 YENEEA. CDR3 length equals 13 residues. Between the trimmed V and J ends, which lost 2 bases and 7 bases, there was a span of 9 bases. CDR3 coding DNA: TGTGCCAGCAGCTTAAGGGACGAAAATGAGCAGTTCTTC. Translated: CASSLRDENEQFF. The whole variable domain, filled in from reference TRBV11-3 and TRBJ2-1, reads EAGVVQSPRYKIIEKKQPVAFWCNPISGHNTLYWYLQNLGQGPELLIRYENEEAVDDSQLPKDRFSAERLKGVDSTLKIQPAELGDSAVYLCASSLRDENEQFFGPGTRLTVL.

This clonotype was counted between two and nine times. This chain uses TRBV6-2 or TRBV6-3 with TRBJ2-1; tentative D call: TRBD2 (6 bases). Between the trimmed V and J ends, which lost 6 bases and 5 bases, there was a span of 14 bases. CDR3 length: 14 residues. From germline, CDR1 is MNHEY and CDR2 SVGEGT. The CDR3 DNA reads TGTGCCAGCAGCCCCGTGTGGGGGGACAATGAGCAGTTCTTC. The encoded protein is CASSPVWGDNEQFF.

The chain carries TRBV7-2 and TRBJ2-2; D is unresolved. Germline-derived CDR1 and CDR2 are SGHTA and FQGNSA. CDR3 size: 15 residues. The ends were cut back, 1 base at V and 0 bases at J, with 6 bases in the middle. DNA for the CDR3: TGTGCCAGCAGCTTAGGCTCCACGAACACCGGGGAGCTGTTTTTT. Amino acid sequence: CASSLGSTNTGELFF.

This clonotype was picked up a small number of times. This chain uses TRBV7-9 with TRBJ1-4, with D unresolved. The CDR3 loop spans 12 amino acids. V dropped 7 bases and J dropped 4 bases, with 7 bases sitting between them. From germline, CDR1 is SEHNR and CDR2 FQNEAQ (reference sequence). The CDR3: CASNVVNEKLFF. CDR3 nucleotide sequence: TGTGCCAGCAATGTGGTTAATGAAAAACTGTTTTTT.

The V call is TRBV28, the J call TRBJ2-2; D is perhaps TRBD1 (5 bases). V was cut by 11 bases and J by 0 bases, with 10 bases left in between. The CDR3 length is 13 residues. CDR1 and CDR2 from the germline V gene are MDHEN and SYDVKM. CDR3: CASWGPNTGELFF. Here the CDR3 DNA reads TGTGCCTCCTGGGGCCCGAACACCGGGGAGCTGTTTTTT.

There are many counts of this clonotype. V usage is TRBV7-9 and J usage is TRBJ1-2; 12 bases fit TRBD1. The CDR3 runs 17 residues. Germline lookup yields CDR1 SEHNR and CDR2 FQNEAQ (reference sequence). The junction had 11 bases not matched to a gene; V was cut back by 5 bases and J by 4 bases. CDR3 amino acids: CASSPLPGQGAPYGYTF. The CDR3 coding sequence is TGTGCCAGCAGCCCTCTACCGGGACAGGGGGCGCCCTATGGCTACACCTTC.

The chain combines TRBV12-3 or TRBV12-4 with TRBJ2-3, with TRBD1 as a possible D gene (5 bases). This CDR3 comprises 14 residues. Trimming shortened V by 3 bases and J by 2 bases, and 9 bases separated the two germline ends. The CDR3, as DNA: TGTGCCAGCAGTTTGACAGCTCTCACAGATACGCAGTATTTT. Its translation: CASSLTALTDTQYF.

Only a few counts were recorded for this clonotype. This chain joins TRBV7-2 and TRBJ2-3, with a possible D match to TRBD2 (7 bases). Germline V gene lookup returns CDR1 SGHTA and CDR2 FQGNSA. The V and J ends lost 6 bases and 2 bases respectively, with 21 bases between them. The CDR3 length is 17 residues. The CDR3 DNA follows: TGTGCCAGCAGTCGAGGTGGGGGGGCATATTCCACAGATACGCAGTATTTT. It specifies CASSRGGGAYSTDTQYF.

This chain uses TRBV10-3 with TRBJ2-1; unclear D gene. The germline gives CDR1 ENHRY, CDR2 SYGVKD. V was shortened by 0 bases and J by 5 bases, with 14 bases between the two germline ends. This CDR3 contains 16 residues. CDR3 coding DNA: TGTGCCATCAGTGAGTCAGGCGGAGCCCCGAACAATGAGCAGTTCTTC. Protein product: CAISESGGAPNNEQFF.

This clonotype is a singleton in its sample. The chain combines TRBV6-6 with TRBJ1-4; no firm D call. Trimming left V 6 bases short and J 8 bases short, with 7 bases between. CDR3 size: 11 residues. The V gene's germline CDR1 is MNHNY and CDR2 SVGAGI (reference sequence). The CDR3 sequence is CASSPLEKLFF. The CDR3 DNA is TGTGCCAGCAGCCCCCTAGAAAAACTGTTTTTT.

The chain employs TRBV5-4 and TRBJ1-2, with a possible D match to TRBD1 (5 bases). This CDR3 spans 15 amino acids. V dropped 2 bases and J dropped 7 bases, with 18 bases sitting between them. Germline CDR1 is SGHNT and CDR2 is YYREEE (reference sequence). The CDR3 DNA reads as TGTGCCAGCAGCTTCCCACAGGCCAGGGTGGGTGGCTACACCTTC. Amino acid sequence: CASSFPQARVGGYTF.

This clonotype came up many times. The chain uses TRBV7-2 and TRBJ2-5, with D hard to call. Germline CDR1 and CDR2: SGHTA and FQGNSA. The CDR3 totals 14 residues. The germline V and J ends were trimmed by 3 bases and 5 bases, with 13 bases remaining between them. In DNA, the CDR3 is TGTGCCAGCAGCTTCGGCTACCGCCCCGAGACCCAGTACTTC. Translation gives CASSFGYRPETQYF.

This clonotype was recorded a few times. The V call is TRBV13, the J call TRBJ2-4; D not resolved. V was pared by 3 bases and J by 7 bases, with 7 bases between. This CDR3 spans 12 amino acids. Germline lookup yields CDR1 PRHDT and CDR2 FYEKMQ (reference sequence). The CDR3 bases are TGTGCCAGCAGCTTCGAACGGAACATTCAGTACTTC. Residues: CASSFERNIQYF.

This chain links TRBV25-1 with TRBJ1-2, with D tentatively TRBD1 (6 bases). Germline lookup yields CDR1 MGHDK and CDR2 SYGVNS. CDR3 length: 14 residues. Trimming stripped 4 bases from V and 6 bases from J, with 15 bases between. The CDR3 here is CASSGLQGGDGYTF. CDR3 nucleotides: TGTGCCAGCAGTGGACTACAGGGAGGGGATGGCTACACCTTC.

V gene TRBV10-3 combines with J gene TRBJ2-3; D gene uncertain. The V end lost 5 bases, the J end lost 0 bases, and 9 bases lay between the germline ends. Germline V gene sequence: CDR1 ENHRY, CDR2 SYGVKD. CDR3 length equals 14 residues. The CDR3 protein is CAISSLGSTDTQYF. As DNA, the CDR3 is TGTGCCATCAGTAGTCTCGGTAGCACAGATACGCAGTATTTT.

V is TRBV7-2 and J is TRBJ1-5; a weak D match, TRBD1 (5 bases). V dropped 8 bases and J dropped 4 bases, with 15 bases sitting between them. CDR3 size: 14 residues. CDR1 and CDR2 (germline): SGHTA, FQGNSA. The DNA of the CDR3 is TGTGCCAGCTGCCGGAGGGACGCTAATCAGCCCCAGCATTTT. Residues: CASCRRDANQPQHF.

The CDR3 sequence: CASSQSEARDRPYEQYF. The DNA of the CDR3 is TGCGCCAGCAGCCAGAGTGAAGCCCGGGACAGGCCCTACGAGCAGTACTTC. This chain joins TRBV4-1 and TRBJ2-7; 8 positions match TRBD1. V lost 3 bases to trimming and J lost 2 bases; unmatched junction nucleotides: 12. Germline V gene data show CDR1 as MGHRA and CDR2 as YSYEKL. This CDR3 is built from 17 residues.

Many counts were recorded for this clonotype. The V gene is TRBV4-3, the J gene TRBJ2-1; 8 bases are a match to TRBD1. The CDR3 extends over 17 amino acids. Losses at the gene ends were 4 bases for V and 6 bases for J; bases not matched to a gene: 14. Germline CDR1 LGHNA, CDR2 YSLEER. CDR3 bases: TGCGCCAGCAGCCGGGCCCCGCCGGACAGGGAGGTCAATGAGCAGTTCTTC. Translated: CASSRAPPDREVNEQFF.

The chain is built from TRBV2 and TRBJ2-2; no clear D gene. This CDR3 comprises 15 residues. The V gene lost 3 bases and the J gene lost 4 bases, with 12 bases spanning the gap. From germline, CDR1 is SNHLY and CDR2 FYNNEI. CDR3 in DNA: TGTGCCAGCAGTGAGTTCGGGCAGGTCACCGGGGAGCTGTTTTTT. This translates into CASSEFGQVTGELFF. The full variable domain, its missing parts supplied by reference TRBV2 and TRBJ2-2, is EPEVTQTPSHQVTQMGQEVILRCVPISNHLYFYWYRQILGQKVEFLVSFYNNEISEKSEIFDDQFSVERPDGSNFTLKIRSTKLEDSAMYFCASSEFGQVTGELFFGEGSRLTVL.

The chain combines TRBV7-2 with TRBJ1-1; 11 bases align to TRBD1. Germline trimming cut 5 bases from V and 5 bases from J; bases unmatched to any gene: 10. Germline V gene sequence: CDR1 SGHTA, CDR2 FQGNSA. This CDR3 has 16 amino acids. The chain's CDR3 is CASSGGQGAVRTEAFF. In DNA form, the CDR3 reads TGTGCCAGCAGCGGAGGACAGGGGGCGGTGAGGACTGAAGCTTTCTTT. Together with reference TRBV7-2 and TRBJ1-1, the CDR3 gives the full variable domain: GAGVSQSPSNKVTEKGKDVELRCDPISGHTALYWYRQSLGQGLEFLIYFQGNSAPDKSGLPSDRFSAERTGGSVSTLTIQRTQQEDSAVYLCASSGGQGAVRTEAFFGQGTRLTVV.